Listed here is a single T cell receptor (beta chain). The authors' processing: Reference gene primers were amplified, and this amplification served to estimate nucleated cell counts. Only in-frame clones appear in the TCRdb table, and some are missing; sequencing was by immunoSEQ multiplex PCR. That table furnishes V, J and clone size, whereas the DNA furnished D and trimming. This table has about 39,000 clones, almost 85% appearing once. The source of the sample is a study of blood T cell repertoires in COVID-19. Study details: Spain, Italy and the United States supplied samples that represented acute and convalescent COVID-19. From T cells, B-cell-depleted T cells, or PBMCs came the material, which was cDNA or gDNA.

CDR3 length: 14 amino acids. The germline V gene encodes CDR1 MNHEY and CDR2 SVGAGI. After removal of 2 bases from V and 4 bases from J, the junction contained 2 bases not matched to a gene. The chain combines TRBV6-5 with TRBJ1-2; 9 nucleotides agree with TRBD1. Sample: peripheral blood. This clonotype was sampled from a human donor in a cohort sampled during active COVID-19. CDR3 sequence: CASSYPGQGYGYTF. CDR3 in DNA: TGTGCCAGCAGTTACCCGGGACAGGGCTATGGCTACACCTTC.